This TCR beta chain is drawn from a study of OX40 agonist ivuxolimab in advanced cancers. For the study at large: Patients were treated with intravenous ivuxolimab, dosed at 0.01 to 10 mg/kg and infused every 2 weeks. Partial responses occurred in Three dose-escalation patients, one with hepatocellular carcinoma and two with cutaneous melanoma. The study, taken as a whole, reports: Certain nonresponders likewise exhibited a low normalized T-cell clonal expansion. More expanded clones were seen, on average, in CD8+ T cells than in CD4+.

Assay used: immunoSEQ multiplex PCR; TCRdb lists only in-frame clones, some missing. The sample has some 78,000 clones, 88% seen once; the top ten hold 0.47%. For this clone: Its target is unknown.

The receptor comes from an adult with an advanced solid tumor such as melanoma, head and neck, liver or kidney cancer. This sample comprised CD4+ or CD8+ T cells sorted from blood, obtained in a trial of the OX40 agonist ivuxolimab.

The CDR3, as DNA: TGTGCCAGCAGTGTCCAAGAGACCCAGTACTTC. It yields the protein CASSVQETQYF. J is TRBJ2-5 and V is TRBV6-1; the D is unclear. V was cut by 4 bases and J by 1 base, with 1 base left in between. Germline CDR1 reads MNHNS; CDR2 reads SASEGT. The CDR3 is made up of 11 amino acids.